This TCR beta chain was captured by sequencing in a study of cytomegalovirus exposure and HLA in healthy donors. Study context: Unique TCRs from HLA-typed donors, 65 million to 85 million of them, were held in an early data release. Broader study findings: The investigators catalogued 150 to 200 TCR beta chains as cytomegalovirus-associated.

All the people who gave samples were healthy bone marrow donors. For this clone: Its antigen is unknown.

Germline V gene lookup returns CDR1 MDHEN and CDR2 SYDVKM. This CDR3 comprises 16 residues. V was clipped by 3 bases and J by 0 bases; unmatched bases: 7. Researchers ran the PCR with 60 Vbeta and 13 Jbeta primers. TCRdb's copy holds only in-frame clones and misses some; the assay was immunoSEQ multiplex PCR. The repertoire holds tens of thousands of clones, approximately 68% seen once, with 20% to 25% in the top ten. The chain recombines TRBV28 with TRBJ2-7; 8 bases line up with TRBD2. This clonotype was obtained from a woman between 45 and 65 years old in good health and CMV-seropositive. The specimen sequenced was PBMCs. In nucleotides, the CDR3 is TGTGCCAGCAGTTTGCGGCGGGGGGCCCTCTCCTACGAGCAGTACTTC. It codes for CASSLRRGALSYEQYF.